A selection of T cell receptor beta chains follows, all from one sample in a study of Ad26.COV2.S vaccination and SARS-CoV-2 variants. Assay used: immunoSEQ multiplex PCR; TCRdb lists only in-frame clones, some missing. Here the sample spans roughly 420,000 clones, 85% to 90% being singletons. Sequenced material: peripheral blood, taken in a trial of Ad26.COV2.S vaccine versus placebo. The receptors originated from a person between 18 and 65 years old who received the Ad26.COV2.S COVID-19 vaccine or a placebo. CDR3s include the opening cysteine and the closing phenylalanine or tryptophan. The D gene is left open where the match is weak. Size values are once, few and many counts, or a class for expanded clones, and some rows have none.

-	TRBJ2-2	TRBV3-1/TRBV3-2	TRBD2	20	CASSQMTPYRLAPNTGELFF	TGTGCCAGCAGCCAAATGACTCCCTATCGACTAGCGCCGAACACCGGGGAGCTGTTTTTT
-	TRBJ1-2	TRBV18	-	14	CASSEGTPVYGYTF	TGTGCCAGCTCAGAGGGGACCCCTGTCTATGGCTACACCTTC
-	TRBJ1-3	TRBV29-1	-	14	CSVGSGSSGNTIYF	TGCAGCGTTGGGTCAGGGAGCTCTGGAAACACCATATATTTT
once	TRBJ1-2	TRBV23-1	TRBD1	16	CASRQTGTGPHYGYTF	TGCGCCAGCAGGCAAACCGGGACAGGGCCCCACTATGGCTACACCTTC
-	TRBJ2-2	TRBV29-1	-	11	CSVLNTGELFF	TGCAGCGTGCTGAACACCGGGGAGCTGTTTTTT
-	TRBJ2-7	TRBV28	TRBD1	14	CASTLTGALGEQYF	TGTGCCAGCACATTGACAGGGGCATTGGGCGAGCAGTACTTC
-	TRBJ2-2	TRBV5-1	-	13	CASTEGPLGELFF	TGCGCCAGCACCGAGGGTCCCCTCGGGGAGCTGTTTTTT
once	TRBJ1-5	TRBV24-1	TRBD1	18	CATSGPTTGVGSIQPQHF	TGTGCCACCAGTGGGCCTACAACAGGGGTCGGTTCTATCCAGCCCCAGCATTTT
-	TRBJ1-5	TRBV6-8	-	15	CASKRGGPSNQPQHF	TGTGCCAGCAAAAGGGGCGGGCCAAGCAATCAGCCCCAGCATTTT
-	TRBJ2-4	TRBV5-1	-	14	CASSLVAGENIQYF	TGCGCCAGCAGCTTGGTCGCAGGGGAGAACATTCAGTACTTC
-	TRBJ2-3	TRBV5-1	-	14	CASSRDGYTDTQYF	TGCGCCAGCAGCCGGGATGGTTACACAGATACGCAGTATTTT
-	TRBJ1-6	TRBV5-1	TRBD1	17	CASSWGPRTGDNSPLHF	TGCGCCAGCAGCTGGGGACCACGGACAGGGGATAATTCACCCCTCCACTTT
-	TRBJ2-3	TRBV5-1	-	14	CASSLGGSSDTQYF	TGCGCCAGCAGCTTGGGGGGGAGTTCAGATACGCAGTATTTT
-	TRBJ1-2	TRBV9	TRBD1	15	CASSAGQGAFYGYTF	TGTGCCAGCAGCGCGGGACAGGGAGCCTTCTATGGCTACACCTTC
-	TRBJ2-3	TRBV5-5	-	12	CASSRGTDTQYF	TGTGCCAGCAGCCGGGGCACAGATACGCAGTATTTT
-	TRBJ1-5	TRBV5-1	-	15	CASSLGESPNQPQHF	TGCGCCAGCAGCTTGGGTGAGAGCCCCAATCAGCCCCAGCATTTT
-	TRBJ2-4	TRBV10-3	TRBD1	14	CAISDGTGPNIQYF	TGTGCCATCAGTGATGGGACAGGTCCAAACATTCAGTACTTC